This T cell receptor beta chain was recovered during a study of shared clonotypes between healthy human individuals. Genomic DNA per cell subset filled all wells of several immunoSEQ plates. Using 200 ng DNA, some 30,000 T cell genomes, the sorted-subset replicate PCRs were run. In the original workflow: Filtering of immunoSEQ junctional sequences could not match full-length read filtering. Measured with immunoSEQ multiplex PCR; TCRdb has only the in-frame clones, and not every one. D and trimming come from the DNA, and the V and J calls and clone size come from that table. The sample includes some 2.4 million clones, approximately 93% of them seen just once. About this clone itself: Its cognate antigen is unknown.

The CDR3 consists of 14 residues. The germline CDR1 and CDR2 sequences are KGHSH and LQKENI. Trimming pared 4 bases from V and 5 bases from J, leaving 14 bases between. Study-level points and caveats: Despite large depth, sorted-subset datasets appeared incompletely sequenced.

Sequenced: naive CD4+ T cells from PBMCs. Subset noted: CD45RA+ positively selected. This clonotype was obtained from a man between 18 and 29 years old in good health. Some clones in this sample may be carry-over from other donors' samples. This sequence joins TRBV18 and TRBJ1-2, with a tentative D call TRBD1 (5 bases). As DNA, the CDR3 is TGTGCCAGCTCACAAGGTCAGGGAACATATGGCTACACCTTC. Its translation is CASSQGQGTYGYTF.